Following are 16 T cell receptor beta chains from one sample sequenced in a study of blood T cells in healthy people across ages (dated by TCRdb to 2014 to 2015). The method behind the library was 5' RACE. Sequencing instrument: Illumina HiSeq 2500. The second PCR ran for roughly 6 to 11 cycles and used a J-beta primer mix along with a sample-barcoded 5' primer. TCRdb handled the public reads itself, with Q25 trimming in fastp and clone calling in MiXCR, and kept productive beta chains. A single entry per CDR3 protein holds the most common genes and DNA from its merged rows. The sample table shows 1.5 million to 2 million distinct CDR3 sequences, and about 49% are seen once. The top ten clones comprise about 2.1% of the sample. Sequencing input: blood. These receptors came from a woman aged 40 to 50 in good health.

The rearrangement joins TRBV7-2 to TRBJ2-3, with 9 bases matching TRBD2. Germline V CDR1 and CDR2: SGHTA, FQGNSA. The CDR3 extends over 17 amino acids. Losses at the gene ends were 7 bases for V and 4 bases for J; bases not matched to a gene: 15. As DNA, the CDR3 is TGTGCCAGCACCCTAAGGGGGCGGGGGGGCAGATCAGATACGCAGTATTTT. It encodes CASTLRGRGGRSDTQYF.

V and J are TRBV7-2 and TRBJ2-1; D remains unclear. The CDR3 loop spans 14 amino acids. Between the trimmed V and J ends, which lost 1 base and 5 bases, there was a span of 9 bases. CDR1 is SGHTA, CDR2 FQGNSA, per germline. The CDR3 spells CASSLGLLNNEQFF. The DNA for the CDR3 is TGTGCCAGCAGCTTAGGCCTACTCAACAATGAGCAGTTCTTC.

A few counts support this clonotype. The CDR3 loop is CSDSGAYNEQFF. CDR3 sequence (DNA): TGCAGCGATAGCGGGGCCTACAATGAGCAGTTCTTC. The V gene is TRBV29-1, the J gene TRBJ2-1; 8 bases are shared with TRBD2. CDR3 length: 12 amino acids. The germline V gene has CDR1 SQVTM and CDR2 ANQGSEA. The J segment lost 2 bases and the V segment lost 7 bases, leaving 1 base of the junction unmatched.

This sequence joins TRBV12-3 or TRBV12-4 and TRBJ1-1, with TRBD1 matching over 8 bases. The CDR3 consists of 14 residues. Losses at the gene ends were 6 bases for V and 5 bases for J; bases not matched to a gene: 8. CDR3 in DNA: TGTGCCAGCAGCACCCGGACAGGGAAAACTGAAGCTTTCTTT. This encodes CASSTRTGKTEAFF.

This chain links TRBV4-3 with TRBJ1-1; D call uncertain. This CDR3 region has 13 residues. From germline, CDR1 is LGHNA and CDR2 YSLEER. Trimming took off 4 bases at V and 1 base at J, with 7 bases between the two ends. CDR3 coding DNA: TGCGCCAGCAGCCGGTCGAGGAACACTGAAGCTTTCTTT. It specifies CASSRSRNTEAFF.

The chain combines TRBV20-1 with TRBJ2-1, with 12 bases aligning to TRBD2. The CDR3 sequence is 17 residues long. Germline CDR1 is DFQATT and CDR2 is SNEGSKA (reference sequence). V shed 6 bases, J shed 3 bases, and the junction held 12 bases outside the gene matches. The CDR3 sequence: CSATSPSGGAFYNEQFF. CDR3 nucleotides: TGCAGTGCCACGAGTCCTAGCGGGGGGGCCTTCTACAATGAGCAGTTCTTC.

This clonotype showed up just a few times. The rearrangement links TRBV15 to TRBJ2-4; the D is unclear. The DNA end favors TRBJ2-5, so the J call may be wrong. This CDR3 has 14 residues. The V gene's germline CDR1 is LNHNV and CDR2 YYDKDF (reference sequence). The CDR3 is CATRNASPQETQYF. The CDR3 region has the DNA TGTGCCACCAGAAACGCCTCTCCACAAGAGACCCAGTACTTC.

There are a few counts of this clonotype. V usage is TRBV6-5 and J usage is TRBJ2-7, with D possibly matching TRBD1 (6 bases). The J call may be faulty, since TRBJ2-5 better matches the DNA end. Germline V gene data show CDR1 as MNHEY and CDR2 as SVGAGI. CDR3 size: 14 residues. The chain's CDR3 is CASRLGTLVETQYF. In DNA form, the CDR3 reads TGTGCCAGCAGACTCGGGACATTGGTTGAGACCCAGTACTTC.

The rearrangement joins TRBV15 to TRBJ1-5, with a possible D match to TRBD1 (5 bases). The germline V gene encodes CDR1 LNHNV and CDR2 YYDKDF (reference sequence). The CDR3 has 18 residues. Trimming stripped 0 bases from V and 5 bases from J, with 20 bases between. CDR3 bases: TGTGCCACCAGCAGAGAAGGAGGAGTCGTCAGGGACCATCAGCCCCAGCATTTT. It specifies CATSREGGVVRDHQPQHF.

This chain uses TRBV20-1 with TRBJ2-3; D perhaps matches TRBD2 (6 bases). The CDR3 consists of 16 residues. The germline V gene has CDR1 DFQATT and CDR2 SNEGSKA (reference sequence). The V end was cut by 2 bases, the J end by 3 bases, with 18 bases between. The CDR3: CSARPPGRGKTDTQYF. The CDR3 DNA sequence: TGCAGTGCTAGACCCCCAGGCCGGGGGAAGACAGATACGCAGTATTTT.

This chain joins TRBV9 and TRBJ2-3; D remains ambiguous. Trimming took 4 bases from V and 5 from J, leaving 11 bases between them. This CDR3 region has 13 residues. Germline V lookup: CDR1 SGDLS, CDR2 YYNGEE. The CDR3: CASSTSLGDTQYF. Here the CDR3 DNA reads TGTGCCAGCAGCACCTCTTTGGGAGATACGCAGTATTTT. The whole variable domain, filled in from reference TRBV9 and TRBJ2-3, reads DSGVTQTPKHLITATGQRVTLRCSPRSGDLSVYWYQQSLDQGLQFLIQYYNGEERAKGNILERFSAQQFPDLHSELNLSSLELGDSALYFCASSTSLGDTQYFGPGTRLTVL.

This clonotype was seen only a few times. The gene calls are TRBV6-6 and TRBJ2-5; 10 bases match TRBD1. With 5 bases clipped from V and 2 bases from J, the junction kept 5 bases outside the gene matches. CDR1 is MNHNY and CDR2 is SVGAGI in the germline V gene (reference sequence). This CDR3 spans 15 amino acids. The CDR3 sequence is CASSHRTGGQETQYF. The CDR3 coding sequence is TGTGCCAGCAGTCACCGGACAGGGGGACAAGAGACCCAGTACTTC.

This sequence joins TRBV27 and TRBJ2-7; the D is unclear. Deletions cut 10 bases from V and 3 bases from J, with 16 bases between. Germline CDR1 MNHEY, CDR2 SMNVEV (reference sequence). CDR3 length equals 13 residues. This CDR3 is CATSTVPLYEQYF. The CDR3 region has the DNA TGTGCCACCTCGACGGTTCCCCTCTACGAGCAGTACTTC.

This clonotype has just one count. A much more abundant neighbour one base away suggests this may be a read error. The CDR3: CASSLGWGAIDTQYF. The CDR3 nucleotides are TGTGCCAGCAGCTTGGGCTGGGGGGCGATAGATACGCAGTATTTT. V and J are TRBV7-2 and TRBJ2-3, with D possibly called TRBD1 or TRBD2 (6 bases each). V was shortened by 3 bases and J by 5 bases, with 15 bases between the two germline ends. This CDR3 has 15 residues. In germline, CDR1 is SGHTA, CDR2 FQGNSA. Complete variable domain (other parts from reference TRBV7-2 and TRBJ2-3): GAGVSQSPSNKVTEKGKDVELRCDPISGHTALYWYRQSLGQGLEFLIYFQGNSAPDKSGLPSDRFSAERTGGSVSTLTIQRTQQEDSAVYLCASSLGWGAIDTQYFGPGTRLTVL.

J is TRBJ2-1 and V is TRBV5-1; TRBD1 matches at 7 bases. The V gene end was trimmed by 2 bases and the J gene end by 8 bases; junction bases not matched to a gene: 7. The CDR3 length is 14 residues. The germline CDR1 and CDR2 sequences are SGHRS and YFSETQ. The CDR3 sequence: CASSLQLGGDEQFF. CDR3 nucleotides: TGCGCCAGCAGCTTACAACTAGGGGGCGATGAGCAGTTCTTC.

This clonotype was detected only a few times. The chain has TRBV4-2 and TRBJ1-2, with 7 bases that match TRBD1. The V segment lost 0 bases and the J segment 6 bases; nucleotides outside the gene matches: 10. Germline CDR1 and CDR2: LGHNA and YNFKEQ. The CDR3 has 16 amino acids. CDR3 loop: CASSQDSASRGDGYTF. The CDR3 region has the DNA TGTGCCAGCAGCCAAGATTCGGCTTCCAGGGGGGATGGCTACACCTTC.